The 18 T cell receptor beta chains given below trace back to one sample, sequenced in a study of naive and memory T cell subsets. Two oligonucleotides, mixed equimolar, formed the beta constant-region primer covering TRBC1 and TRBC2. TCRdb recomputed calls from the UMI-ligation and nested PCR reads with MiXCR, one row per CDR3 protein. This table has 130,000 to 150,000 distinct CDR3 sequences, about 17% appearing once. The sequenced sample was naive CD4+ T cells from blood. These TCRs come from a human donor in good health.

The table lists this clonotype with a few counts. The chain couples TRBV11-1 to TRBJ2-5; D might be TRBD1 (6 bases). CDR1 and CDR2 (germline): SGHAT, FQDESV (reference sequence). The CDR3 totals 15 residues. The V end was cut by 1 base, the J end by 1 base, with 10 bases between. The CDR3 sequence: CASSLGGQIQETQYF. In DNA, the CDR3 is TGTGCCAGCAGCTTAGGGGGACAAATCCAAGAGACCCAGTACTTC.

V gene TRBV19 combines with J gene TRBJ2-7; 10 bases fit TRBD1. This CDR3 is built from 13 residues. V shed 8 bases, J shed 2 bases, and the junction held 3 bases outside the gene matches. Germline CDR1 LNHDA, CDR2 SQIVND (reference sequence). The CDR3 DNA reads TGTGCCAGTCGAGGACAGGGGGCCTACGAGCAGTACTTC. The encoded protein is CASRGQGAYEQYF.

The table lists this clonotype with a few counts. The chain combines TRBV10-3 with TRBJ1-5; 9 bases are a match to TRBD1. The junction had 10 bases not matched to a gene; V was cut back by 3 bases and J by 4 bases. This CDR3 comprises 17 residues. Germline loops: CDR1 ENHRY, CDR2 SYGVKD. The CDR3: CAISDPGTGLQNQPQHF. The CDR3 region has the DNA TGTGCCATCAGTGACCCCGGGACAGGGCTTCAAAATCAGCCCCAGCATTTT.

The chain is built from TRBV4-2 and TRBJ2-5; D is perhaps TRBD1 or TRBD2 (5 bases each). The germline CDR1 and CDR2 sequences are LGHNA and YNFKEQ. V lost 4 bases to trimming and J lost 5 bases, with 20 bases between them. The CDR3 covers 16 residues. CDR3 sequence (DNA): TGTGCCAGCAGCCCAGGGAGTTCACCAAGTCTGGAGACCCAGTACTTC. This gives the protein CASSPGSSPSLETQYF.

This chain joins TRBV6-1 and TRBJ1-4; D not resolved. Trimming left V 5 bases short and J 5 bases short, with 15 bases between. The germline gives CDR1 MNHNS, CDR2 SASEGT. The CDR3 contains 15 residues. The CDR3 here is CASSLPRATNEKLFF. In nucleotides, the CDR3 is TGTGCCAGCAGTTTGCCCCGGGCCACAAATGAAAAACTGTTTTTT.

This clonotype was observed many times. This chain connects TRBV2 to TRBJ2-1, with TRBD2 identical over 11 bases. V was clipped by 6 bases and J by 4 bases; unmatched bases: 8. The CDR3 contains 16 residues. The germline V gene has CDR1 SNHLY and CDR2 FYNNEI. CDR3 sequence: CASSFTSGSSYNEQFF. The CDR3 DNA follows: TGTGCCAGCAGCTTCACTAGCGGGAGTTCGTACAATGAGCAGTTCTTC.

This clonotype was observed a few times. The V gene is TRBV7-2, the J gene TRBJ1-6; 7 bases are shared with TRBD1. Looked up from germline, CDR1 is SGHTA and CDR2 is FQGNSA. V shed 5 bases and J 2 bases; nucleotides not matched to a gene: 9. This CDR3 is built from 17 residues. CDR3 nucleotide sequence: TGTGCCAGCAGCCCCACAGGGGCGGTAACCTATAATTCACCCCTCCACTTT. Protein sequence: CASSPTGAVTYNSPLHF.

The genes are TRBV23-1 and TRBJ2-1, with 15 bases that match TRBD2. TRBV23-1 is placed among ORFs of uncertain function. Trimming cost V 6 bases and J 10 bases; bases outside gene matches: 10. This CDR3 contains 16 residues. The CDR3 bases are TGCGCCAGCAGGACGGCGGGACTAGCGGGAGGAGTGGAGCAGTTCTTC. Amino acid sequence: CASRTAGLAGGVEQFF.

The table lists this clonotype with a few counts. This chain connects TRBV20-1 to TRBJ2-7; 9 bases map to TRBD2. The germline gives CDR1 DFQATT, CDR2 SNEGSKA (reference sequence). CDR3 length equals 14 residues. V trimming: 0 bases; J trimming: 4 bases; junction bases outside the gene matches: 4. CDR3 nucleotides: TGCAGTGCTAGAGAAGGCGGGAGGGTATACGAGCAGTACTTC. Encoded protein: CSAREGGRVYEQYF.

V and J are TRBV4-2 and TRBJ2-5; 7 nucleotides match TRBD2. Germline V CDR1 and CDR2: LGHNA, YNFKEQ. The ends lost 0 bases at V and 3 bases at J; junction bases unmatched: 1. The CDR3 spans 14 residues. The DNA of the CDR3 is TGTGCCAGCAGCCAAGACGGGGGGAAAGAGACCCAGTACTTC. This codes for CASSQDGGKETQYF.

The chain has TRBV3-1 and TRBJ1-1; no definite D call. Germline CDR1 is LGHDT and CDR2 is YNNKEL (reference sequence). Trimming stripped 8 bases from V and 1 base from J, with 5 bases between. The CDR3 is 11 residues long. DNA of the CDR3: TGTGCCAGCTTAGGGAACACTGAAGCTTTCTTT. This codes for CASLGNTEAFF. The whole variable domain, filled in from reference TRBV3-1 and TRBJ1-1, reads DTAVSQTPKYLVTQMGNDKSIKCEQNLGHDTMYWYKQDSKKFLKIMFSYNNKELIINETVPNRFSPKSPDKAHLNLHINSLELGDSAVYFCASLGNTEAFFGQGTRLTVV.

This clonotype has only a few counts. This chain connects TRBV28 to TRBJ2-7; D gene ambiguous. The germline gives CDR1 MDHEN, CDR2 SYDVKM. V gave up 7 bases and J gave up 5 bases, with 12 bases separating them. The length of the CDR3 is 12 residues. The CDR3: CASKTTQNEQYF. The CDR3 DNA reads TGTGCCAGCAAGACCACCCAAAACGAGCAGTACTTC.

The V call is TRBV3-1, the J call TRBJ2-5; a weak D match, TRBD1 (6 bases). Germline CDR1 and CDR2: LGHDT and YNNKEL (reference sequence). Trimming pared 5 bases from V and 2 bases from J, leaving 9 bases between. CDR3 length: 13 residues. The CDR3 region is CASSRGQQETQYF. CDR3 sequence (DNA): TGTGCCAGCAGCAGAGGACAGCAAGAGACCCAGTACTTC.

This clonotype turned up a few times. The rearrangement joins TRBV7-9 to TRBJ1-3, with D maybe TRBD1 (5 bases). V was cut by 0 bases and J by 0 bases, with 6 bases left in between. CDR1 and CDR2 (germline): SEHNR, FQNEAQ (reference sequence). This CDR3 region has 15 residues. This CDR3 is CASSLAGRSGNTIYF. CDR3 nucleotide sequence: TGTGCCAGCAGCTTAGCGGGACGCTCTGGAAACACCATATATTTT.

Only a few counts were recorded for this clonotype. CDR3 DNA sequence: TGCGCCAGCAATTCCATAGGGGAATCCTACAATGAGCAGTTCTTC. Its translation: CASNSIGESYNEQFF. This chain connects TRBV5-1 to TRBJ2-1; maybe TRBD1 (5 bases). Trimming pared 6 bases from V and 1 base from J, leaving 14 bases between. From germline, CDR1 is SGHRS and CDR2 YFSETQ. The CDR3 runs to 15 residues.

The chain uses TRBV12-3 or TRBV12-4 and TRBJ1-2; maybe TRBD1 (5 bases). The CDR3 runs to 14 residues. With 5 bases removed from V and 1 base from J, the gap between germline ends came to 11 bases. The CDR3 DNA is TGTGCCAGCAGTCCGACAGAACATAACTATGGCTACACCTTC. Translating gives CASSPTEHNYGYTF.

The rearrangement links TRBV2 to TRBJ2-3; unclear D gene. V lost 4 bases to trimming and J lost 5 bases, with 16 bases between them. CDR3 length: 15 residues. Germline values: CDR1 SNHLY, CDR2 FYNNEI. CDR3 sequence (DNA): TGTGCCAGCAGTGCCAGGACGACCCTTGGAGATACGCAGTATTTT. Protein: CASSARTTLGDTQYF.

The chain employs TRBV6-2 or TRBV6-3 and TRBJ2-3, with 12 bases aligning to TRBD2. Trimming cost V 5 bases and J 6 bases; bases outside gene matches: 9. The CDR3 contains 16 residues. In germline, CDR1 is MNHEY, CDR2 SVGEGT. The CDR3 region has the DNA TGTGCCAGCAGTCTAGGACTAGCGGGACCGGAGGATACGCAGTATTTT. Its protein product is CASSLGLAGPEDTQYF.